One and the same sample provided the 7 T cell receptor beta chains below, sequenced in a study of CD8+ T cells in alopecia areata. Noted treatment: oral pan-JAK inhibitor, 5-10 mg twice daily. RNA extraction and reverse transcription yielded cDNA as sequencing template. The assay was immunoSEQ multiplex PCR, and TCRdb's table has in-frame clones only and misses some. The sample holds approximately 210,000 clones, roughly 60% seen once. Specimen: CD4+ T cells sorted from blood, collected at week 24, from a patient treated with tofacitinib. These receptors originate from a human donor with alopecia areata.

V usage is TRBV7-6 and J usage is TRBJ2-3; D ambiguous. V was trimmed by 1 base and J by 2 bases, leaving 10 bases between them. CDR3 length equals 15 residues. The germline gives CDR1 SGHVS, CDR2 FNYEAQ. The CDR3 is CASSLGIRDTDTQYF. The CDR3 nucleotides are TGTGCCAGCAGCTTAGGTATAAGGGACACAGATACGCAGTATTTT.

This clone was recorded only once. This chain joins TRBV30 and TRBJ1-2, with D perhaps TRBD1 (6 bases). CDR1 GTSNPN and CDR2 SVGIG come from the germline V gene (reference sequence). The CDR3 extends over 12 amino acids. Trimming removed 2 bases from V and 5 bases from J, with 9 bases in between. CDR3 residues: CAWSQQGYGYTF. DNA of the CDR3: TGTGCCTGGAGTCAACAGGGTTATGGCTACACCTTC.

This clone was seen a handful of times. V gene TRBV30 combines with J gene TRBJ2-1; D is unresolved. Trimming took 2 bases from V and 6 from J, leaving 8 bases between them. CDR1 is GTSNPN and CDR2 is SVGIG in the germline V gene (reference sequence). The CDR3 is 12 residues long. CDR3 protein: CAWSSTGNEQFF. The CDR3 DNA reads TGTGCCTGGAGTTCGACGGGCAATGAGCAGTTCTTC.

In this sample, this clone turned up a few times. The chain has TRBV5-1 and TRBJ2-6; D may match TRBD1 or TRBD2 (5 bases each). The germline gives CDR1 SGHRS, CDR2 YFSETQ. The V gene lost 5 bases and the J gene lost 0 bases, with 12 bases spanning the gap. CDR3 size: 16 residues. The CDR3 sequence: CASSFAGSSGANVLTF. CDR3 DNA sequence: TGCGCCAGCAGTTTCGCAGGGAGCTCTGGGGCCAACGTCCTGACTTTC.

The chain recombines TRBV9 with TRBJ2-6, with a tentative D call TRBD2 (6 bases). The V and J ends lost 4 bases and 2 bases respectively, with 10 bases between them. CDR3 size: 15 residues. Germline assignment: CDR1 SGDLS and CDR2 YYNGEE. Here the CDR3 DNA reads TGTGCCAGCAGCACTGGAGGGGCTGGGGCCAACGTCCTGACTTTC. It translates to CASSTGGAGANVLTF.

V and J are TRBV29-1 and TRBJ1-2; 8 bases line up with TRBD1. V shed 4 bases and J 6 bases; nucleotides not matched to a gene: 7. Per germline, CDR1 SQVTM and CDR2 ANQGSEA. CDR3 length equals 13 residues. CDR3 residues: CSVGAAGGDGYTF. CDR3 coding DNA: TGCAGCGTTGGCGCCGCAGGGGGCGATGGCTACACCTTC.

The CDR3 DNA is TGTGCCAGCAGCTTCGGGGTCAATCAGCCCCAGCATTTT. Translation gives CASSFGVNQPQHF. V gene TRBV5-6 combines with J gene TRBJ1-5; D is undetermined. The CDR3 has 13 residues. The germline V and J ends were trimmed by 2 bases and 3 bases, with 6 bases remaining between them. The germline gives CDR1 SGHDT, CDR2 YYEEEE.